Following are 23 T cell receptor beta chains from one sample sequenced in a study of T cell repertoires in cytomegalovirus infection. Their antigen targets remain unknown. In TCRdb, the reads were re-called with MiXCR into one record per CDR3 protein. The table has tens of thousands of distinct CDR3 sequences, around 18% seen once. The starting material was CD8+ T cells from cultured PBMCs, obtained from culture after CMV antigen stimulation. All receptors derive from a human donor in good health (CMV status not recorded). Some clones in this sample may be carry-over from other donors' samples.

The chain combines TRBV6-1 with TRBJ2-7; tentatively, D is TRBD2 (6 bases). The germline gives CDR1 MNHNS, CDR2 SASEGT. CDR3 length equals 11 residues. Trimming took 11 bases from V and 7 from J, leaving 15 bases between them. CDR3 sequence (DNA): TGTGCCGGCGGGTCACGGGGGGAGCAGTACTTC. It specifies CAGGSRGEQYF.

The rearrangement links TRBV5-1 to TRBJ2-3; no definite D call. The V gene lost 0 bases and the J gene lost 10 bases, with 9 bases spanning the gap. This CDR3 is built from 12 residues. Germline lookup yields CDR1 SGHRS and CDR2 YFSETQ. The CDR3 coding sequence is TGCGCCAGCAGCTTGGATGTCCTGCCGCAGTATTTT. Protein: CASSLDVLPQYF. Full variable domain (rest looked up from reference TRBV5-1 and TRBJ2-3): KAGVTQTPRYLIKTRGQQVTLSCSPISGHRSVSWYQQTPGQGLQFLFEYFSETQRNKGNFPGRFSGRQFSNSRSEMNVSTLELGDSALYLCASSLDVLPQYFGPGTRLTVL.

V is TRBV19 and J is TRBJ1-5; TRBD1 aligns across 8 bases. The germline V gene encodes CDR1 LNHDA and CDR2 SQIVND (reference sequence). With 3 bases clipped from V and 3 bases from J, the junction kept 1 base outside the gene matches. The CDR3 spans 14 residues. The CDR3: CASSMTGANQPQHF. CDR3 nucleotide sequence: TGTGCCAGTAGTATGACAGGGGCCAATCAGCCCCAGCATTTT.

This clonotype has a single count. V is TRBV27 and J is TRBJ2-1, with D possibly matching TRBD1 (7 bases). Germline assignment: CDR1 MNHEY and CDR2 SMNVEV (reference sequence). CDR3 size: 13 residues. With 8 bases removed from V and 3 bases from J, the gap between germline ends came to 11 bases. CDR3 DNA: TGTGCCAGCCAGGGGGGAAACTACAATGAGCAGTTCTTC. Translated, it gives CASQGGNYNEQFF.

The chain couples TRBV6-2 or TRBV6-3 to TRBJ2-3, with D possibly being TRBD2 (5 bases). This CDR3 spans 14 amino acids. Germline V gene sequence: CDR1 MNHEY, CDR2 SVGEGT. V was cut by 4 bases and J by 11 bases, with 19 bases left in between. The chain's CDR3 is CASSSAGLGKRQYF. In DNA form, the CDR3 reads TGTGCCAGCAGTTCCGCCGGACTGGGGAAAAGGCAGTATTTT.

There are a few counts of this clonotype. The chain has TRBV6-2 or TRBV6-3 and TRBJ2-1; 7 bases are shared with TRBD2. This CDR3 region has 13 residues. With V trimmed by 7 bases and J by 6 bases, 6 bases remained unmatched. Germline CDR1 MNHEY, CDR2 SVGEGT. The CDR3 sequence: CASTLRESNEQFF. CDR3 nucleotides: TGTGCCAGCACCTTGCGGGAGAGCAATGAGCAGTTCTTC.

V is TRBV7-8 and J is TRBJ1-1; D perhaps matches TRBD1 (5 bases). The V and J ends lost 1 base and 4 bases respectively, with 10 bases between them. In germline, CDR1 is SGHVS, CDR2 FQNEAQ. The CDR3 totals 14 residues. The CDR3 nucleotides read TGTGCCAGCAGCTTAGATGGGGGTGGCACTGAAGCTTTCTTT. This encodes CASSLDGGGTEAFF.

The rearrangement joins TRBV20-1 to TRBJ2-7; either TRBD1 or TRBD2 may supply D (5 bases each). Germline loops: CDR1 DFQATT, CDR2 SNEGSKA (reference sequence). V lost 1 base and J lost 6, with 19 bases in between. The CDR3 contains 15 residues. CDR3 protein: CSARGSGRPGAEQYF. For the CDR3, the DNA is TGCAGTGCTAGAGGGTCGGGGCGGCCCGGGGCCGAGCAGTACTTC.

As regards this clonotype: Relative to the germline gene, one junction end is altered; a read error may explain this. The chain combines TRBV7-9 with TRBJ2-7, with D perhaps matching TRBD1 (6 bases). Germline CDR1 is SEHNR and CDR2 is FQNEAQ (reference sequence). The CDR3 loop spans 14 amino acids. CDR3 nucleotide sequence: TGTGCCAGCAGCCCGGGACATGAAATCTACGGGCAGTACTTC. This translates into CASSPGHEIYGQYF.

This clonotype is medium-sized in the sample. The V call is TRBV7-9, the J call TRBJ1-1, with D hard to call. In germline, CDR1 is SEHNR, CDR2 FQNEAQ (reference sequence). V was shortened by 2 bases and J by 0 bases, with 7 bases between the two germline ends. This CDR3 contains 14 residues. The DNA for the CDR3 is TGTGCCAGCAGCTTAAAGAGTCTGAACACTGAAGCTTTCTTT. The encoded protein is CASSLKSLNTEAFF.

The rearrangement joins TRBV7-9 to TRBJ2-5; D may be TRBD1 or TRBD2 (5 bases each). Germline V gene lookup returns CDR1 SEHNR and CDR2 FQNEAQ (reference sequence). CDR3 length: 14 residues. Trimming left V 3 bases short and J 5 bases short, with 13 bases between. For the CDR3, the DNA is TGTGCCAGCAGCTTTTCAGGGACCCACGAGACCCAGTACTTC. This translates into CASSFSGTHETQYF. The whole variable domain, remainder taken from reference TRBV7-9 and TRBJ2-5, is DTGVSQNPRHKITKRGQNVTFRCDPISEHNRLYWYRQTLGQGPEFLTYFQNEAQLEKSRLLSDRFSAERPKGSFSTLEIQRTEQGDSAMYLCASSFSGTHETQYFGPGTRLLVL.

This clonotype has only a few counts. The chain links TRBV5-5 to TRBJ1-2, with TRBD1 identical over 7 bases. This CDR3 region has 15 residues. Germline CDR1 and CDR2: SGHKS and YYEKEE (reference sequence). Trimming took 4 bases from V and 0 from J; bases not matched to a gene: 6. CDR3 in amino acids: CASSTRTGANYGYTF. The CDR3 DNA reads TGTGCCAGCAGCACTCGGACAGGAGCTAACTATGGCTACACCTTC.

The chain links TRBV20-1 to TRBJ2-7; 9 bases line up with TRBD2. CDR1 is DFQATT, CDR2 SNEGSKA, per germline (reference sequence). The CDR3 spans 16 residues. After removal of 0 bases from V and 0 bases from J, the junction contained 6 bases not matched to a gene. The CDR3 is CSARELSGRFSYEQYF. DNA for the CDR3: TGCAGTGCTAGAGAGTTAAGCGGGAGGTTCTCCTACGAGCAGTACTTC.

V usage is TRBV12-3 or TRBV12-4 and J usage is TRBJ2-1, with D tentatively TRBD2 (6 bases). The CDR3 consists of 17 residues. V was clipped by 3 bases and J by 0 bases, with 15 bases between them. The CDR3 sequence: CASSFLGGGSSYNEQFF. Written as DNA, the CDR3 is TGTGCCAGCAGTTTTCTCGGTGGGGGGAGCTCCTACAATGAGCAGTTCTTC.

This chain connects TRBV4-2 to TRBJ2-1; either TRBD1 or TRBD2 may supply D (5 bases each). The CDR3 runs 12 residues. Germline-derived CDR1 and CDR2 are LGHNA and YNFKEQ. Trimming cost V 8 bases and J 4 bases, with 9 bases left between them. The CDR3 spells CASAEGYNEQFF. The CDR3 region has the DNA TGTGCCAGCGCCGAGGGGTACAATGAGCAGTTCTTC.

The sample holds many counts of this clonotype. J is TRBJ1-1 and V is TRBV7-9; D might be TRBD1 (5 bases). The CDR3 spans 15 residues. Germline V gene sequence: CDR1 SEHNR, CDR2 FQNEAQ (reference sequence). Trimming stripped 1 base from V and 7 bases from J, with 16 bases between. The CDR3 spells CASSLEWDPSGEAFF. The CDR3 coding sequence is TGTGCCAGCAGCTTAGAATGGGACCCCAGCGGTGAAGCTTTCTTT.

This clonotype was recorded a few times. The gene calls are TRBV6-8 and TRBJ2-7, with D hard to call. Germline CDR1 and CDR2: MNHGY and SAAAGT. The ends were cut back, 0 bases at V and 5 bases at J, with 14 bases in the middle. This CDR3 region has 15 residues. The CDR3 protein is CASSYSGSLWDEQYF. Written as DNA, the CDR3 is TGTGCCAGCAGTTACTCGGGCAGCCTATGGGACGAGCAGTACTTC.

This clonotype was seen more than once but under ten times. This sequence joins TRBV7-2 and TRBJ1-5; D not certain. The germline V gene has CDR1 SGHTA and CDR2 FQGNSA. CDR3 length equals 13 residues. Trimming shortened V by 5 bases and J by 7 bases, and 12 bases separated the two germline ends. Here the CDR3 reads CASSDGRVQPQHF. CDR3 DNA sequence: TGTGCCAGCAGCGACGGGCGGGTCCAGCCCCAGCATTTT.

The genes are TRBV6-2 or TRBV6-3 and TRBJ2-5; TRBD2 matches at 8 bases. Germline CDR1 is MNHEY and CDR2 is SVGEGT. The CDR3 runs to 13 residues. V dropped 4 bases and J dropped 3; count of bases not matched to a gene: 1. CDR3 nucleotides: TGTGCCAGCAGTTTACTAGCGGAAGAGACCCAGTACTTC. The encoded protein is CASSLLAEETQYF.

This clonotype was picked up a small number of times. The genes are TRBV11-2 and TRBJ2-4; TRBD2 is a possible D gene (5 bases). CDR1 is SGHAT and CDR2 is FQNNGV in the germline V gene. The CDR3 contains 14 residues. V was trimmed by 3 bases and J by 6 bases, leaving 12 bases between them. CDR3 nucleotide sequence: TGTGCCAGCAGCTTTGGGCTAGCTGGAAACATTCAGTACTTC. The encoded protein is CASSFGLAGNIQYF.

This clonotype was seen only a few times. The V gene is TRBV10-1, the J gene TRBJ2-6, with no clear D. V lost 0 bases to trimming and J lost 2 bases, with 8 bases between them. Germline loops: CDR1 WNHNN, CDR2 SYGVQD (reference sequence). The CDR3 sequence is 16 residues long. The CDR3 spells CASSESVGTGANVLTF. CDR3 bases: TGCGCCAGCAGTGAGTCAGTAGGAACTGGGGCCAACGTCCTGACTTTC.

In its sample, this clonotype was seen a few times. J is TRBJ2-5 and V is TRBV7-6; weak D call: TRBD1 (5 bases). V lost 0 bases, J lost 0 bases, and 8 bases lay in between. From germline, CDR1 is SGHVS and CDR2 FNYEAQ. This CDR3 has 15 amino acids. The CDR3 DNA is TGTGCCAGCAGCTTAGCGCTCAGGGACCAAGAGACCCAGTACTTC. This gives the protein CASSLALRDQETQYF.

The table lists this clonotype with a few counts. V is TRBV29-1 and J is TRBJ1-1, with D unclear. Trimming shortened V by 6 bases and J by 3 bases, and 8 bases separated the two germline ends. Germline V lookup: CDR1 SQVTM, CDR2 ANQGSEA. This CDR3 is 11 amino acids long. DNA for the CDR3: TGCAGCGTGGCGAGGGACACTGAAGCTTTCTTT. Amino acids: CSVARDTEAFF.